This T cell receptor beta chain was found in a study of blood T cells in healthy people across ages. Study-level information: Template-switching capture recovered about one barcoded beta molecule per two T cells.

Combining a sample-barcoded 5' primer with a J-beta primer mix, a second PCR ran for 7 to 11 cycles. CDR3-containing paired-end reads numbering at least 3 million came from each sample. Each CDR3 protein is one row after TCRdb ran MiXCR on the 5' RACE reads. This table holds fewer than 1 million distinct CDR3 sequences, 44% found once. The V end lost 3 bases, the J end lost 0 bases, and 9 bases lay between the germline ends. From germline, CDR1 is LGHDT and CDR2 YNNKEL (reference sequence). This CDR3 is 14 amino acids long. The sample providers were healthy Caucasian people from Russia, aged roughly 6 to 90. Drawn from each donor were roughly 10 milliliters of peripheral blood.

The chain is built from TRBV3-1 and TRBJ2-7; D is undetermined. Sequenced input: blood. The source is a man aged 55 to 70 in good health. Here the CDR3 reads CASSQQWSSYEQYF. CDR3 coding DNA: TGTGCCAGCAGCCAGCAGTGGAGCTCCTACGAGCAGTACTTC.